The 6 T cell receptor beta chains given below trace back to one sample, sequenced in a study of blood T cells in healthy people across ages. A J-beta primer mix and a sample-barcoded 5' primer were used in a second PCR of about 7 to 12 cycles. TCRdb ran MiXCR on the 5' RACE reads and lists one entry per CDR3 protein. Of 650,000 to 1,000,000 distinct CDR3 sequences listed, roughly 40% are singletons. Input material: blood. Every receptor here comes from a man aged 18 to 29 in good health.

This clonotype was seen only a few times. The rearrangement uses TRBV3-1 and TRBJ2-5; D gene uncertain. Trimming shortened V by 4 bases and J by 2 bases, and 8 bases separated the two germline ends. Per the germline V gene, CDR1 is LGHDT and CDR2 is YNNKEL (reference sequence). The CDR3 covers 13 residues. The CDR3 here is CASSPTRQETQYF. CDR3 coding DNA: TGTGCCAGCAGCCCGACGAGGCAAGAGACCCAGTACTTC.

Only a few counts were recorded for this clonotype. V and J are TRBV14 and TRBJ2-7, with D perhaps matching TRBD2 (6 bases). Germline assignment: CDR1 SGHDN and CDR2 FVKESK. The CDR3 is made up of 14 amino acids. V was shortened by 3 bases and J by 3 bases, with 12 bases between the two germline ends. The CDR3 protein is CASSQGGKYYEQYF. The CDR3 DNA sequence: TGTGCCAGCAGCCAGGGGGGTAAATACTACGAGCAGTACTTC.

The rearrangement links TRBV12-3 or TRBV12-4 to TRBJ2-2, with D possibly matching TRBD1 (6 bases). With 5 bases removed from V and 8 bases from J, the gap between germline ends came to 12 bases. This CDR3 region has 13 residues. CDR3 protein: CASSTTGGGELFF. In nucleotides, the CDR3 is TGTGCCAGCAGTACGACAGGTGGTGGGGAGCTGTTTTTT.

In the case of this clonotype: Sequence at one end of the junction differs from germline and may be a read error. J is TRBJ2-3 and V is TRBV20-1, with 8 bases matching TRBD1. This CDR3 is built from 14 residues. Germline CDR1 reads DFQATT; CDR2 reads SNEGSKA (reference sequence). CDR3 region: CSAGDRGGTDTQYF. In nucleotides, the CDR3 is TGCAGTGCTGGAGACAGGGGTGGCACAGATACGCAGTATTTT.

Concerning this clonotype: A much larger clone sits a single nucleotide away, making a read error possible. This chain uses TRBV10-3 with TRBJ2-6, with D tentatively TRBD1 (5 bases). The CDR3 length is 14 residues. Germline values: CDR1 ENHRY, CDR2 SYGVKD. CDR3: CAISVQTGANVPTF. In DNA, the CDR3 is TGTGCCATCAGTGTACAGACTGGGGCCAACGTCCCGACTTTC.

This clonotype has a count of ten or more. J is TRBJ2-5 and V is TRBV5-1; TRBD2 aligns across 9 bases. J was trimmed by 3 bases and V by 2 bases; bases with no gene match: 8. This CDR3 contains 16 residues. Germline CDR1 and CDR2: SGHRS and YFSETQ. The CDR3 nucleotides read TGCGCCAGCAGCTTTGCTAGCGGGACCGAGGAAGAGACCCAGTACTTC. Encoded protein: CASSFASGTEEETQYF.